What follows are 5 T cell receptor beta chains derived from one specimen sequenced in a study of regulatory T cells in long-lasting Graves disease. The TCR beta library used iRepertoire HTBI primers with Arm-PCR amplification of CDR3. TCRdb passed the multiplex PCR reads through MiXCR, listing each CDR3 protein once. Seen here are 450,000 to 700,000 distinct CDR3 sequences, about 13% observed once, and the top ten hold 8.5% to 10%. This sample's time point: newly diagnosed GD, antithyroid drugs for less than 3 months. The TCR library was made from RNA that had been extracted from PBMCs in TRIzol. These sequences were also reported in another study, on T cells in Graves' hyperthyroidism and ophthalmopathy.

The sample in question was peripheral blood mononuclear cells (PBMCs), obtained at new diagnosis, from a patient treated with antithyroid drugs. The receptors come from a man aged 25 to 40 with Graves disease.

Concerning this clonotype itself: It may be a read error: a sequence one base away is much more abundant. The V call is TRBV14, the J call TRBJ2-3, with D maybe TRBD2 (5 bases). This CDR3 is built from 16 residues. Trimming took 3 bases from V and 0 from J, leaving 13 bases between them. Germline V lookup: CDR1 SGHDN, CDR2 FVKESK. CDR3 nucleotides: TGTGCCAGCAGCCACCGTTTAGCGAAAAGCACAGATACGCAGTATTTT. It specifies CASSHRLAKSTDTQYF.

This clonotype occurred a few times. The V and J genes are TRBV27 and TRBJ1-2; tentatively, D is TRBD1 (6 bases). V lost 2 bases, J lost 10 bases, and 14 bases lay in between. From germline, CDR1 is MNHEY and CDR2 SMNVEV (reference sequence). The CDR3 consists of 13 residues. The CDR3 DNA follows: TGTGCCAGCAGTTTAATTGGGGGCGATGCCTACACCTTC. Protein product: CASSLIGGDAYTF.

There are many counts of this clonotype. CDR3: CASSPDPSWRETQYF. In DNA form, the CDR3 reads TGTGCCAGCAGCCCGGACCCATCCTGGCGCGAGACCCAGTACTTC. This sequence joins TRBV6-1 and TRBJ2-5; D uncertain. Germline CDR1 MNHNS, CDR2 SASEGT. The CDR3 sequence is 15 residues long. Trimming removed 6 bases from V and 5 bases from J, with 19 bases in between.

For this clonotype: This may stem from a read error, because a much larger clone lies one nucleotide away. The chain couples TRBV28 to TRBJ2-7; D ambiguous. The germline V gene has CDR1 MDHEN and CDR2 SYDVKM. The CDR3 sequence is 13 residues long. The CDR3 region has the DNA TGTGCCAGCAGTCCGGGCGGTTTTTACGGGCAGTACTTC. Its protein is CASSPGGFYGQYF.

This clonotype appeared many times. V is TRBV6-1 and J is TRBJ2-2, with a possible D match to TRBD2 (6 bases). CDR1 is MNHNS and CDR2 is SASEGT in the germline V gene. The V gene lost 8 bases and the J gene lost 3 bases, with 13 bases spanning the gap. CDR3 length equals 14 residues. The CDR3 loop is CASRGSWDTGELFF. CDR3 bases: TGTGCCAGCCGGGGGAGCTGGGACACCGGGGAGCTGTTTTTT.